The source of this TCR beta chain is a study of human T cells and chemical hapten exposure. CDR1 SQVTM and CDR2 ANQGSEA come from the germline V gene. CDR3 size: 13 residues. The V gene end was trimmed by 5 bases and the J gene end by 4 bases; junction bases not matched to a gene: 6. Time point indicated: patch test 1, 2 weeks after DPC sensitization. Treatment: therapeutic diphenylcyclopropenone sensitization with weekly scalp DPC. In TCRdb, the RACE reads were re-called with MiXCR into one record per CDR3 protein. The sample has about 360,000 distinct CDR3 sequences; more than 4.5% are singletons. There are many counts of this clonotype.

The specimen was whole blood, collected in connection with sensitization to the hapten diphenylcyclopropenone (DPC). This sequence was found in a woman in her fifties or sixties with alopecia areata. Some clones in this sample may be carry-over from other donors' samples. The chain recombines TRBV29-1 with TRBJ1-1, with 8 bases matching TRBD1. Here the CDR3 reads CSVLQGVGTEAFF. CDR3 DNA: TGCAGCGTTCTACAGGGGGTAGGCACTGAAGCTTTCTTT.